The 27 T cell receptor beta chains presented below share a single source sample, sequenced in a study of OX40 agonist ivuxolimab in advanced cancers. The library came from the immunoSEQ multiplex PCR assay. The immuneACCESS repertoire file appears here via TCRdb, limited to in-frame rearrangements. These files lack a portion of the clones; in checked studies, under half of the deficit traces to unresolved V genes, and the cause of the others is not known. The sample includes about 21,000 clones, with 65% to 85% observed a single time. The ten largest clones take up about 18% of the sample. Sequencing used CD4+ or CD8+ T cells sorted from blood, obtained in a trial of the OX40 agonist ivuxolimab. These receptors were obtained from an adult with an advanced solid tumor such as melanoma, head and neck, liver or kidney cancer.

The chain couples TRBV21-1 to TRBJ1-2; the table's D call TRBD1 went unverified against the DNA. TRBV21-1 is listed as a pseudogene. The CDR3 has 15 amino acids. In DNA, the CDR3 is TGTGCCAGCAGCAAAAGGGACAGGAGACTCTATGGCTACACCTTC. Translating gives CASSKRDRRLYGYTF.

This chain joins TRBV2 and TRBJ2-7; D unresolved. Germline-derived CDR1 and CDR2 are SNHLY and FYNNEI. The CDR3 covers 15 residues. V was cut by 3 bases and J by 2 bases, with 14 bases left in between. DNA for the CDR3: TGTGCCAGCAGTGAGATTCCGACGCAAACCTACGAGCAGTACTTC. Encoded protein: CASSEIPTQTYEQYF.

The CDR3 spells CASSMDREGETQYF. The CDR3 region has the DNA TGCGCCAGCAGCATGGACAGGGAAGGAGAGACCCAGTACTTC. The rearrangement joins TRBV5-1 to TRBJ2-5; 8 bases are shared with TRBD1. V gave up 4 bases and J gave up 4 bases; unmatched junction bases: 6. CDR1 is SGHRS, CDR2 YFSETQ, per germline. This CDR3 has 14 residues.

The chain links TRBV6-1 to TRBJ1-2, with D unclear. This CDR3 region has 14 residues. The germline V gene encodes CDR1 MNHNS and CDR2 SASEGT. V was cut by 1 base and J by 1 base, with 7 bases left in between. CDR3 loop: CASSEEGFNYGYTF. DNA of the CDR3: TGTGCCAGCAGTGAAGAAGGGTTTAACTATGGCTACACCTTC.

The CDR3 nucleotides are TGTGCCAGCAGTTACAACGGGTGGTCAGATACGCAGTATTTT. Its translation is CASSYNGWSDTQYF. This sequence joins TRBV6-5 and TRBJ2-3; no clear D gene. Germline V gene sequence: CDR1 MNHEY, CDR2 SVGAGI. The CDR3 loop spans 14 amino acids. V lost 2 bases and J 4 bases, leaving 10 bases between the germline ends.

The genes are TRBV29-1 and TRBJ2-7, with TRBD1 identical over 9 bases. The junction had 5 bases not matched to a gene; V was cut back by 7 bases and J by 1 base. The CDR3 contains 13 residues. In germline, CDR1 is SQVTM, CDR2 ANQGSEA. In DNA, the CDR3 is TGCAGCGCCAGGACAGGGGAGTCCTACGAGCAGTACTTC. Translated: CSARTGESYEQYF.

V gene TRBV5-6 combines with J gene TRBJ2-1; TRBD2 might be the D (6 bases). Looked up from germline, CDR1 is SGHDT and CDR2 is YYEEEE. The V end lost 4 bases, the J end lost 4 bases, and 18 bases lay between the germline ends. The CDR3 runs to 16 residues. CDR3 nucleotides: TGTGCCAGCAGCCCGGAGGGCTACACTTCTTACAATGAGCAGTTCTTC. This translates into CASSPEGYTSYNEQFF.

The CDR3 loop is CASSDQAGADTQYF. CDR3 nucleotide sequence: TGTGCCAGCAGTGATCAAGCGGGGGCAGATACGCAGTATTTT. The chain carries TRBV6-4 and TRBJ2-3; 8 positions agree with TRBD2. Germline V lookup: CDR1 MRHNA, CDR2 SNTAGT. Unmatched junction bases numbered 3, after V lost 3 bases and J lost 4 bases. The CDR3 is 14 residues long.

This clone appeared a single time. V usage is TRBV4-1 and J usage is TRBJ1-2, with D possibly matching TRBD1 (5 bases). Trimming shortened V by 0 bases and J by 8 bases, and 19 bases separated the two germline ends. The CDR3 runs to 16 residues. Germline loops: CDR1 MGHRA, CDR2 YSYEKL. Written as DNA, the CDR3 is TGCGCCAGCAGCCAAGATTCGGTCGGGACCGGACGGGGCTACACCTTC. Amino acids: CASSQDSVGTGRGYTF.

The chain employs TRBV4-2 and TRBJ2-1; weak D call: TRBD2 (5 bases). V was shortened by 1 base and J by 2 bases, with 12 bases between the two germline ends. Germline V gene lookup returns CDR1 LGHNA and CDR2 YNFKEQ. CDR3 size: 16 residues. The CDR3 coding sequence is TGTGCCAGCAGCCAAGCCTGGGCGGGCACCTACAATGAGCAGTTCTTC. It specifies CASSQAWAGTYNEQFF.

The rearrangement uses TRBV4-1 and TRBJ2-7; D unclear. Germline CDR1 is MGHRA and CDR2 is YSYEKL. The CDR3 length is 14 residues. Trimming pared 1 base from V and 4 bases from J, leaving 11 bases between. The CDR3 coding sequence is TGCGCCAGCAGCCAAGGGGAAGGGCCGTACGAGCAGTACTTC. Its translation is CASSQGEGPYEQYF.

The V call is TRBV5-4, the J call TRBJ1-1, with no clear D. From germline, CDR1 is SGHNT and CDR2 YYREEE (reference sequence). The V gene lost 2 bases and the J gene lost 1 base, with 3 bases spanning the gap. The CDR3 runs 12 residues. CDR3 sequence reads: CASSFGNTEAFF. The CDR3 bases are TGTGCCAGCAGCTTCGGGAACACTGAAGCTTTCTTT.

The J gene is TRBJ1-3, the V gene TRBV29-1, with D uncertain. The CDR3 consists of 12 residues. V was clipped by 5 bases and J by 0 bases, with 5 bases between them. The V gene's germline CDR1 is SQVTM and CDR2 ANQGSEA. The CDR3, as DNA: TGCAGCGTTATAGACTCTGGAAACACCATATATTTT. This codes for CSVIDSGNTIYF.

The chain has TRBV5-6 and TRBJ2-2; D not resolved. Trimming took 2 bases from V and 6 from J, leaving 11 bases between them. From germline, CDR1 is SGHDT and CDR2 YYEEEE. CDR3 length: 14 residues. This CDR3 reads CASSFISKAGELFF. CDR3 nucleotides: TGTGCCAGCAGCTTCATCTCGAAGGCCGGGGAGCTGTTTTTT.

V is TRBV19 and J is TRBJ2-7; TRBD1 or TRBD2 may be the D gene (5 bases each). The CDR3 covers 14 residues. Germline-derived CDR1 and CDR2 are LNHDA and SQIVND (reference sequence). Trimming shortened V by 3 bases and J by 5 bases, and 14 bases separated the two germline ends. The CDR3 protein is CASSIGVGANEQYF. CDR3 in DNA: TGTGCCAGTAGTATCGGGGTAGGGGCCAACGAGCAGTACTTC.

The chain employs TRBV6-5 and TRBJ2-5; TRBD1 is a possible D gene (5 bases). The V gene lost 6 bases and the J gene lost 3 bases, with 17 bases spanning the gap. From germline, CDR1 is MNHEY and CDR2 SVGAGI. The CDR3 runs to 15 residues. The CDR3 here is CASSAAKGAKETQYF. The CDR3 DNA sequence: TGTGCCAGCAGCGCGGCAAAAGGGGCGAAAGAGACCCAGTACTTC.

The V call is TRBV5-1, the J call TRBJ2-5; D is unclear. The V and J ends lost 4 bases and 5 bases respectively, with 18 bases between them. The germline V gene has CDR1 SGHRS and CDR2 YFSETQ. This CDR3 is 15 amino acids long. CDR3 amino acids: CASSPYSSFQETQYF. CDR3 bases: TGCGCCAGCAGCCCCTATAGTAGCTTTCAGGAGACCCAGTACTTC.

The table lists this clone with a few counts. The CDR3 is CASLLPGENIQYF. The CDR3 DNA reads TGTGCCAGCCTTCTTCCAGGGGAGAACATTCAGTACTTC. V and J are TRBV18 and TRBJ2-4; D might be TRBD1 (6 bases). The V end lost 8 bases, the J end lost 7 bases, and 15 bases lay between the germline ends. The CDR3 is 13 amino acids. Germline V gene sequence: CDR1 KGHSH, CDR2 LQKENI.

V usage is TRBV15 and J usage is TRBJ2-1; D possibly uses TRBD1 or TRBD2 (5 bases each). With 0 bases removed from V and 5 bases from J, the gap between germline ends came to 14 bases. The CDR3 runs to 16 residues. Germline values: CDR1 LNHNV, CDR2 YYDKDF (reference sequence). This CDR3 reads CATSRDRTQGHNEQFF. The CDR3 DNA reads TGTGCCACCAGCAGAGATCGGACTCAGGGTCACAATGAGCAGTTCTTC.

V and J are TRBV6-4 and TRBJ2-5, with 10 bases identical to TRBD2. The J segment lost 9 bases and the V segment lost 10 bases, leaving 5 bases of the junction unmatched. The CDR3 spans 11 residues. Germline values: CDR1 MRHNA, CDR2 SNTAGT. CDR3 DNA sequence: TGTGCCATCGGGAGCGGGGGGGCCCAGTACTTC. Its translation: CAIGSGGAQYF.

The CDR3 nucleotides are TGTGCCAGCAGTTCCGGATCACCTAGCTTGTGGGGGCCGGGCACAGATACGCAGTATTTT. It translates to CASSSGSPSLWGPGTDTQYF. This chain uses TRBV27 with TRBJ2-3; TRBD1 is a possible D gene (6 bases). The V end was cut by 4 bases, the J end by 1 base, with 27 bases between. Germline CDR1 is MNHEY and CDR2 is SMNVEV (reference sequence). The CDR3 sequence is 20 residues long.

The chain combines TRBV25-1 with TRBJ1-4; D not resolved. The germline CDR1 and CDR2 sequences are MGHDK and SYGVNS. This CDR3 has 16 residues. V was clipped by 3 bases and J by 8 bases, with 19 bases between them. CDR3 region: CASSDGLSTMREKLFF. CDR3 nucleotide sequence: TGTGCCAGCAGTGATGGACTCTCTACTATGAGGGAAAAACTGTTTTTT.

This rearrangement joins TRBV19 to TRBJ2-1; the match to TRBD2 covers 7 bases. The CDR3 totals 15 residues. Per the germline V gene, CDR1 is LNHDA and CDR2 is SQIVND (reference sequence). V gave up 3 bases and J gave up 1 base; unmatched junction bases: 3. The CDR3 DNA reads as TGTGCCAGTAGTATTCGCGGGGGATCCTACAATGAGCAGTTCTTC. This encodes CASSIRGGSYNEQFF.

The chain employs TRBV7-9 and TRBJ2-3; D is uncertain. From germline, CDR1 is SEHNR and CDR2 FQNEAQ (reference sequence). V was shortened by 4 bases and J by 2 bases, with 10 bases between the two germline ends. This CDR3 has 14 amino acids. The CDR3 protein is CASSSARVTDTQYF. The CDR3 coding sequence is TGTGCCAGCAGCTCCGCCCGGGTCACAGATACGCAGTATTTT.

In its sample, this clone ranks as medium-sized. The rearrangement links TRBV5-1 to TRBJ2-2, with D perhaps matching TRBD2 (5 bases). This CDR3 region has 13 residues. Germline CDR1 and CDR2: SGHRS and YFSETQ. V lost 9 bases and J lost 5, with 14 bases in between. The CDR3 DNA sequence: TGCGCCACTGGTAAGCGGTGGACCGGGGAGCTGTTTTTT. It specifies CATGKRWTGELFF.

This clone was detected a few times. The chain carries TRBV7-9 and TRBJ2-1; 9 bases agree with TRBD1. Germline V gene data show CDR1 as SEHNR and CDR2 as FQNEAQ (reference sequence). This CDR3 contains 14 residues. Unmatched junction bases numbered 7, after V lost 9 bases and J lost 4 bases. The CDR3 sequence is CASGDRGTYNEQFF. The CDR3 region has the DNA TGTGCCAGTGGCGACAGGGGGACTTACAATGAGCAGTTCTTC.

The rearrangement joins TRBV27 to TRBJ2-3; D remains unclear. V lost 2 bases to trimming and J lost 6 bases, with 9 bases between them. The germline gives CDR1 MNHEY, CDR2 SMNVEV (reference sequence). The CDR3 is 13 residues long. The CDR3 DNA sequence: TGTGCCAGCAGTTTAGGTAGGGCGGATACGCAGTATTTT. This codes for CASSLGRADTQYF.